One sample yielded the 21 T cell receptor beta chains listed below, sequenced in a study of blood T cell repertoires in COVID-19 (dated by TCRdb to the early 2020s). The library relied on the immunoSEQ multiplex PCR assay. This immuneACCESS table, as held by TCRdb, lists in-frame sequences with V and J called but not all clones. Of the missing ones, under half trace to an unresolved V gene in checked studies; the others have no known cause. The sample table contains roughly 180,000 clones; only one count was recorded for around 85% of them. The ten largest account for roughly 8.2% of the sample. The sample taken for sequencing was peripheral blood. Receptor source: a woman aged 55-75 years with acute or convalescent COVID-19.

The CDR3 nucleotides are TGTGCCAGCAGTTTATGGACTAGCGGGAGCACCGGGGAGCTGTTTTTT. This gives the protein CASSLWTSGSTGELFF. The chain recombines TRBV28 with TRBJ2-2, with 12 bases that match TRBD2. Trimming removed 0 bases from V and 4 bases from J; junction bases left unmatched: 0. This CDR3 has 16 residues. Germline CDR1 is MDHEN and CDR2 is SYDVKM.

The chain couples TRBV9 to TRBJ2-5; possibly TRBD2 for D (5 bases). V was shortened by 6 bases and J by 5 bases, with 20 bases between the two germline ends. This CDR3 contains 15 residues. Germline V CDR1 and CDR2: SGDLS, YYNGEE. CDR3: CASTRRGSGLETQYF. DNA of the CDR3: TGTGCCAGCACCCGACGAGGGAGTGGATTGGAGACCCAGTACTTC.

The chain couples TRBV7-9 to TRBJ1-1; the D gene is possibly TRBD1 (5 bases). This CDR3 has 14 residues. Trimming took off 4 bases at V and 0 bases at J, with 9 bases between the two ends. Germline CDR1 reads SEHNR; CDR2 reads FQNEAQ (reference sequence). The CDR3, as DNA: TGTGCCAGCAGCTGGGGCGGCATGAACACTGAAGCTTTCTTT. Its protein is CASSWGGMNTEAFF.

This rearrangement joins TRBV12-5 to TRBJ2-2; 9 positions agree with TRBD2. J was trimmed by 6 bases and V by 7 bases; bases with no gene match: 9. CDR3 size: 15 residues. Germline-derived CDR1 and CDR2 are LGHNT and FRNRAP. The DNA for the CDR3 is TGTGCTAGTGCCCCGGTGCTAGCGGGATCCGGGGAGCTGTTTTTT. The encoded protein is CASAPVLAGSGELFF.

V gene TRBV12-3 or TRBV12-4 combines with J gene TRBJ2-1, with 11 bases aligning to TRBD2. CDR3 length equals 13 residues. V was clipped by 3 bases and J by 10 bases; unmatched bases: 2. As DNA, the CDR3 is TGTGCCAGCAGTTTTAGCGGGAGGGGGGAGCAGTTCTTC. Encoded protein: CASSFSGRGEQFF.

V usage is TRBV19 and J usage is TRBJ1-5; possibly TRBD1 for D (6 bases). The ends were cut back, 5 bases at V and 4 bases at J, with 15 bases in the middle. CDR1 is LNHDA, CDR2 SQIVND, per germline (reference sequence). CDR3 length: 15 residues. The CDR3 protein is CASSVQGVRNQPQHF. The CDR3 DNA reads TGTGCCAGTAGTGTACAGGGTGTAAGGAATCAGCCCCAGCATTTT.

In this sample, this clone turned up once. The CDR3 spells CASNTLTSANTGELFF. CDR3 sequence (DNA): TGTGCCAGTAACACCCTTACTAGTGCGAACACCGGGGAGCTGTTTTTT. The chain joins TRBV19 to TRBJ2-2; weak D call: TRBD2 (5 bases). CDR1 is LNHDA, CDR2 SQIVND, per germline (reference sequence). The CDR3 is made up of 16 amino acids. V gave up 7 bases and J gave up 0 bases, with 15 bases separating them. Variable domain in full (rest from reference TRBV19 and TRBJ2-2): DGGITQSPKYLFRKEGQNVTLSCEQNLNHDAMYWYRQDPGQGLRLIYYSQIVNDFQKGDIAEGYSVSREKKESFPLTVTSAQKNPTAFYLCASNTLTSANTGELFFGEGSRLTVL.

The rearrangement uses TRBV5-6 and TRBJ2-2; TRBD1 aligns across 7 bases. V lost 4 bases and J lost 0; bases outside the gene matches: 6. Germline CDR1 SGHDT, CDR2 YYEEEE. The CDR3 extends over 16 amino acids. As DNA, the CDR3 is TGTGCCAGCAGCCGACAGCAGGGGGCGAACACCGGGGAGCTGTTTTTT. It is translated as CASSRQQGANTGELFF.

The chain is built from TRBV29-1 and TRBJ1-1; tentatively, D is TRBD1 (6 bases). This CDR3 is built from 12 residues. The V end lost 4 bases, the J end lost 7 bases, and 13 bases lay between the germline ends. The V gene's germline CDR1 is SQVTM and CDR2 ANQGSEA. CDR3 sequence (DNA): TGCAGCGTTGCCAGGGGTCAGGTTGAAGCTTTCTTT. Its translation: CSVARGQVEAFF.

The chain has TRBV6-5 and TRBJ2-2; D remains ambiguous. CDR1 MNHEY and CDR2 SVGAGI come from the germline V gene. Trimming took off 9 bases at V and 7 bases at J, with 15 bases between the two ends. There are 13 residues in the CDR3. This CDR3 is CASNGFGGGELFF. Here the CDR3 DNA reads TGTGCCAGTAACGGGTTCGGTGGCGGGGAGCTGTTTTTT.

The chain employs TRBV5-1 and TRBJ2-2; 7 bases fit TRBD1. Germline V gene lookup returns CDR1 SGHRS and CDR2 YFSETQ. The CDR3 has 15 residues. V lost 1 base to trimming and J lost 6 bases; unmatched junction nucleotides: 6. CDR3: CASSLYRGGPGELFF. CDR3 in DNA: TGCGCCAGCAGCTTGTACAGGGGTGGCCCCGGGGAGCTGTTTTTT.

The chain recombines TRBV3-1 (or the pseudogene TRBV3-2) with TRBJ1-2; TRBD1 might be the D (5 bases). There are 13 residues in the CDR3. V lost 4 bases to trimming and J lost 2 bases, with 8 bases between them. The germline V gene has CDR1 LGHDT and CDR2 YNNKEL (reference sequence). The CDR3 reads CASSPQGNYGYTF. The CDR3 bases are TGTGCCAGCAGCCCCCAGGGAAACTATGGCTACACCTTC.

The gene calls are TRBV5-4 and TRBJ1-4; TRBD1 agrees at 10 bases. Unmatched junction bases numbered 8, after V lost 4 bases and J lost 5 bases. The germline gives CDR1 SGHNT, CDR2 YYREEE (reference sequence). The CDR3 totals 16 residues. CDR3 region: CASSLGQGRGNEKLFF. The CDR3 coding sequence is TGTGCCAGCAGCCTGGGACAGGGGCGGGGAAATGAAAAACTGTTTTTT.

The chain links TRBV3-1 (or the pseudogene TRBV3-2) to TRBJ2-1; 8 bases agree with TRBD2. The CDR3 covers 14 residues. V gave up 1 base and J gave up 10 bases; unmatched junction bases: 6. CDR1 and CDR2 (germline): LGHDT, YNNKEL (reference sequence). The CDR3 is CASSQVYGRGEQFF. The CDR3 region has the DNA TGTGCCAGCAGCCAAGTTTACGGGAGGGGCGAGCAGTTCTTC.

Regarding this clone: One junction end does not reproduce the germline sequence, and a read error may be involved. CDR3 in amino acids: CASSDPLAGVVF. In DNA form, the CDR3 reads TGTGCCAGCAGTGACCCCCTAGCGGGAGTGGTCTTC. The chain carries TRBV2 and TRBJ2-1; TRBD2 aligns across 10 bases. CDR1 and CDR2 from the germline V gene are SNHLY and FYNNEI. The CDR3 is 12 amino acids.

The J gene is TRBJ1-6, the V gene TRBV30; D not certain. There are 13 residues in the CDR3. With 3 bases removed from V and 0 bases from J, the gap between germline ends came to 3 bases. CDR1 and CDR2 (germline): GTSNPN, SVGIG (reference sequence). This CDR3 reads CAWRSSYNSPLHF. The DNA of the CDR3 is TGTGCCTGGAGGAGCTCCTATAATTCACCCCTCCACTTT.

The chain links TRBV5-4 to TRBJ1-2; 7 bases line up with TRBD1. The V gene end was trimmed by 4 bases and the J gene end by 5 bases; junction bases not matched to a gene: 8. From germline, CDR1 is SGHNT and CDR2 YYREEE (reference sequence). This CDR3 comprises 14 residues. CDR3 amino acids: CASSPSTGRYGYTF. The CDR3 DNA reads as TGTGCCAGCAGCCCCTCGACAGGGAGGTATGGCTACACCTTC.

This clone was found a few times. V usage is TRBV27 and J usage is TRBJ2-1; D is unresolved. Germline CDR1 MNHEY, CDR2 SMNVEV (reference sequence). This CDR3 region has 15 residues. V lost 3 bases and J 9 bases, leaving 18 bases between the germline ends. CDR3 sequence (DNA): TGTGCCAGCAGTTTGCGAGGCTCTTTTACGGGTGAGCAGTTCTTC. Encoded protein: CASSLRGSFTGEQFF.

The chain joins TRBV20-1 to TRBJ1-1; unclear D gene. Germline assignment: CDR1 DFQATT and CDR2 SNEGSKA (reference sequence). The germline V and J ends were trimmed by 4 bases and 5 bases, with 8 bases remaining between them. The CDR3 covers 11 residues. CDR3 region: CSATVWTEAFF. Here the CDR3 DNA reads TGCAGTGCTACGGTGTGGACTGAAGCTTTCTTT.

This rearrangement joins TRBV18 to TRBJ1-1; tentatively, D is TRBD1 (5 bases). V was clipped by 1 base and J by 1 base, with 10 bases between them. The CDR3 is 15 amino acids. Germline V gives CDR1 KGHSH, CDR2 LQKENI. For the CDR3, the DNA is TGTGCCAGCTCACCACTCGGGGGGACGAACACTGAAGCTTTCTTT. This sequence encodes CASSPLGGTNTEAFF.

The chain carries TRBV7-2 and TRBJ1-1, with TRBD1 identical over 9 bases. The ends lost 4 bases at V and 7 bases at J; junction bases unmatched: 10. The CDR3 consists of 15 residues. Germline V gene lookup returns CDR1 SGHTA and CDR2 FQGNSA. In nucleotides, the CDR3 is TGTGCCAGCAGCTCGTTACAGGGGGCGAGAGTTGAAGCTTTCTTT. Translated: CASSSLQGARVEAFF. The whole variable domain, remainder taken from reference TRBV7-2 and TRBJ1-1, is GAGVSQSPSNKVTEKGKDVELRCDPISGHTALYWYRQSLGQGLEFLIYFQGNSAPDKSGLPSDRFSAERTGGSVSTLTIQRTQQEDSAVYLCASSSLQGARVEAFFGQGTRLTVV.